The present TCR beta chain was sequenced within a study of identical twins. This clonotype has just a few counts. Its target is unknown. TCRdb ran MiXCR on the 5' RACE reads and lists one entry per CDR3 protein. The sample holds just under 650,000 distinct CDR3 sequences, roughly 6.6% seen once. Germline CDR1 is SGHTA and CDR2 is FQGTGA. This CDR3 contains 16 residues. Trimming at V came to 5 bases and at J to 7 bases, leaving 11 bases not matched to a gene. Regarding the study as a whole: Out-of-frame beta sequences exhibited a weaker degree of excess twin sharing.

The same sample was also studied in work on yellow fever vaccine responses in identical twins.

The chain links TRBV7-3 to TRBJ2-1; the match to TRBD2 covers 10 bases. Source material: PBMCs. The TCR was taken from a woman younger than 35 in good health. CDR3 protein: CASSLLAGGVPNEQFF. CDR3 sequence (DNA): TGTGCCAGCAGCCTATTAGCGGGAGGAGTACCGAATGAGCAGTTCTTC.